The subject of this entry is one T cell receptor beta chain. This entry is derived from a study of blood T cell repertoires in COVID-19. In the study overall: Sites across the United States, Italy and Spain contributed samples from acute and convalescent COVID-19. Sample material is recorded as cDNA or gDNA derived from T cells, B-cell-depleted T cells, or PBMCs.

Original methodology: Estimates of nucleated cell counts were drawn from the amplification of reference gene primers. Clones were read by immunoSEQ multiplex PCR, and TCRdb kept only the in-frame ones, dropping some. Clone size and V and J calls were adopted from that table, with D and trimming inferred from the DNA. This sample carries about 210,000 clones, approximately 85% of them seen once, and the ten largest clones take 7.5% to 8%. Germline-derived CDR1 and CDR2 are MNHEY and SVGAGI. Deletions cut 11 bases from V and 5 bases from J, with 15 bases between. There are 13 residues in the CDR3. The V and J genes are TRBV6-5 and TRBJ1-4, with D unclear. What was sequenced was peripheral blood. The sequence came from a woman between 45 and 60 years old with active or convalescent COVID-19. The CDR3: CASQRAGNEKLFF. Here the CDR3 DNA reads TGTGCCTCGCAGCGGGCAGGCAATGAAAAACTGTTTTTT.